This T cell receptor beta chain was recovered during a study of T cells in women clearing cervical HPV infection. In the study overall: No precancer developed; the control's incident HPV16 infection cleared within 12 months. Overall study results and limits: CIN3+ cases had significantly higher TCR richness than controls; evenness did not differ.

Trimming took off 3 bases at V and 6 bases at J, with 17 bases between the two ends. This CDR3 has 15 residues. CDR1 is SSHAT and CDR2 is FNYEAQ in the germline V gene (reference sequence). All donors had a single incident cervical HPV16 infection, not prevalent. Genomic DNA, averaging about 1,200 ng per sample, yielded TCR beta CDR3 via immunoSEQ. The repertoire was sequenced with immunoSEQ multiplex PCR; TCRdb's copy has only in-frame clones and lacks some. The table for this sample gives fewer than 30,000 clones. Comments on this clone: Its specificity is unknown. The CDR3 end lies 3 residues beyond the end of the read and is filled in from the germline J gene. Other DNA sequences in this sample translate to the same CDR3.

This sequence joins TRBV7-7 and TRBJ2-5; tentatively, D is TRBD1 (5 bases). This TCR derives from a woman aged 18 to 75 with a cervical HPV16 infection that either progressed to CIN3+ or cleared (not recorded which). Sequenced material: blood buffy coat. The CDR3 loop reads CASSLAQGTLQTQYF. The DNA read from the CDR3 is TGTGCCAGCAGCTTGGCGCAGGGAACTCTGCAGACC.